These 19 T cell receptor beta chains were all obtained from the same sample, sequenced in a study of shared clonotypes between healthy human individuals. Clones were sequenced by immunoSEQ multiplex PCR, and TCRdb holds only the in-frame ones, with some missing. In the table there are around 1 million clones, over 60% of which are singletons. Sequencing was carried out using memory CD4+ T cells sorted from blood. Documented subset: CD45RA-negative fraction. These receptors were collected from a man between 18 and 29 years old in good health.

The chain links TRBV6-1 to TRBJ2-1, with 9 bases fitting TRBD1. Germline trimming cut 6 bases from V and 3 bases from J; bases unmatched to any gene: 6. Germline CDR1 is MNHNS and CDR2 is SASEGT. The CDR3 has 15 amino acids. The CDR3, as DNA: TGTGCCAGCAGAGAGACAGGGGGACTCTACAATGAGCAGTTCTTC. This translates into CASRETGGLYNEQFF.

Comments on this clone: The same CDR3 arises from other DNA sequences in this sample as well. The CDR3, as DNA: TGTGCCAGCTCACCGCGACAGGGGATCACTGAAGCTTTCTTT. Translation: CASSPRQGITEAFF. The chain has TRBV18 and TRBJ1-1, with 8 bases matching TRBD1. The CDR3 sequence is 14 residues long. The junction had 4 bases not matched to a gene; V was cut back by 3 bases and J by 4 bases. Germline lookup yields CDR1 KGHSH and CDR2 LQKENI.

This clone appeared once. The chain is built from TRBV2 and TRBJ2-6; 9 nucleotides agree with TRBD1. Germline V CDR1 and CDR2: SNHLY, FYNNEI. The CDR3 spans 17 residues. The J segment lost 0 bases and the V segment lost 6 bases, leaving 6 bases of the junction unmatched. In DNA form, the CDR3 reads TGTGCCAGCAGGGGAACGACAGGGGGCTCTGGGGCCAACGTCCTGACTTTC. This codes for CASRGTTGGSGANVLTF. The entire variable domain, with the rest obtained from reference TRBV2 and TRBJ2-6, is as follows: EPEVTQTPSHQVTQMGQEVILRCVPISNHLYFYWYRQILGQKVEFLVSFYNNEISEKSEIFDDQFSVERPDGSNFTLKIRSTKLEDSAMYFCASRGTTGGSGANVLTFGAGSRLTVL.

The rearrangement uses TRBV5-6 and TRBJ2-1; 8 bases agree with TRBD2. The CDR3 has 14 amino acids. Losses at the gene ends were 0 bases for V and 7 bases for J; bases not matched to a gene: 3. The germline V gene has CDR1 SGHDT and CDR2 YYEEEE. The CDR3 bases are TGTGCCAGCAGCTTGGTTAGCGGGAAAAATGAGCAGTTCTTC. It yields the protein CASSLVSGKNEQFF.

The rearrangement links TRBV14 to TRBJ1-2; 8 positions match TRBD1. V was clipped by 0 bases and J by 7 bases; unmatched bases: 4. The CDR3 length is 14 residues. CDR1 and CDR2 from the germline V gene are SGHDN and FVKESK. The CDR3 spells CASSQDRGQGGYTF. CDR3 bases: TGTGCCAGCAGCCAAGACAGGGGGCAGGGTGGCTACACCTTC.

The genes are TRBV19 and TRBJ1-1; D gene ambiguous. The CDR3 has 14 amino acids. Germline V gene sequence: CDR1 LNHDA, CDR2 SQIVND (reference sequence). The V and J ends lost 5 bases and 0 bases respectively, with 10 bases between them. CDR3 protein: CASSSTAMNTEAFF. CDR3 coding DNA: TGTGCCAGTAGTTCCACAGCGATGAACACTGAAGCTTTCTTT.

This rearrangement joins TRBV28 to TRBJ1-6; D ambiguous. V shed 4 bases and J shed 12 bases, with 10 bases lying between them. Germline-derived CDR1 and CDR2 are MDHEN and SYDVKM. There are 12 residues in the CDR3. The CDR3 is CASSSSPRPLHF. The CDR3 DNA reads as TGTGCCAGCAGTTCATCCCCCCGACCCCTCCACTTT.

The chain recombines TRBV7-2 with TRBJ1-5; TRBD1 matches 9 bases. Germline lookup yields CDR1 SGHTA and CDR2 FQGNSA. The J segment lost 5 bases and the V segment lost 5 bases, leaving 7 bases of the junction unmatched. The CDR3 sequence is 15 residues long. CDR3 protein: CASSPGTGIHQPQHF. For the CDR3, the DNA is TGTGCCAGCAGCCCAGGGACAGGGATCCATCAGCCCCAGCATTTT.

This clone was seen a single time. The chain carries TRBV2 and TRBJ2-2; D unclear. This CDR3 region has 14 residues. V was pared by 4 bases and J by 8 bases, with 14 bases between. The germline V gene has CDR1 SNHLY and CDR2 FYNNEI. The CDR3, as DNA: TGTGCCAGCAGTGGTACGGCTAAAGGAGGGGAGCTGTTTTTT. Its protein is CASSGTAKGGELFF.

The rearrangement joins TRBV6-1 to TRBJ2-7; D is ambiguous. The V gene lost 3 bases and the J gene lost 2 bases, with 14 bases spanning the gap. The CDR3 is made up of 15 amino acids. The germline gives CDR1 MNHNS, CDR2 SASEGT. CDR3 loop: CASSEDPGQTYEQYF. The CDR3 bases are TGTGCCAGCAGTGAGGACCCGGGTCAGACCTACGAGCAGTACTTC.

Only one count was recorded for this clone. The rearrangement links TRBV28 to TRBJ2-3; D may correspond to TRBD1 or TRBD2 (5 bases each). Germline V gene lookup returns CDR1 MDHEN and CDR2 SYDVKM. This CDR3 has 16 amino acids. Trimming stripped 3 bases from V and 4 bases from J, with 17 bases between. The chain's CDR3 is CASSFSGTPSPDTQYF. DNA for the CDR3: TGTGCCAGCAGTTTCTCCGGGACCCCCTCTCCAGATACGCAGTATTTT.

Here the CDR3 DNA reads TGTGCCAGCAGCTTAGTGGGGGTATTTTACGAGCAGTACTTC. Its protein product is CASSLVGVFYEQYF. The chain has TRBV11-2 and TRBJ2-7; either TRBD1 or TRBD2 may fit D (5 bases each). Trimming left V 1 base short and J 4 bases short, with 11 bases between. The germline gives CDR1 SGHAT, CDR2 FQNNGV. The CDR3 is 14 residues long.

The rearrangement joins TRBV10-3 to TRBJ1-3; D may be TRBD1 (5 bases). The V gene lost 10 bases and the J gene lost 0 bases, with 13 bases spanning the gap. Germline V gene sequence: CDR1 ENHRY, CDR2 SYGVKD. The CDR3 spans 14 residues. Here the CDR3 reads CASDADNSGNTIYF. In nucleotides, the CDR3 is TGTGCCAGCGATGCGGACAACTCTGGAAACACCATATATTTT.

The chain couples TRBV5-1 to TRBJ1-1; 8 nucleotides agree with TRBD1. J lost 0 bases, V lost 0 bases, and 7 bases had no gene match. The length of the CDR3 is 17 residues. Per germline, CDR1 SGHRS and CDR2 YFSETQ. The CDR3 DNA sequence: TGCGCCAGCAGCTTGGTAGGACAGGGTTTGGTGAACACTGAAGCTTTCTTT. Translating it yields CASSLVGQGLVNTEAFF.

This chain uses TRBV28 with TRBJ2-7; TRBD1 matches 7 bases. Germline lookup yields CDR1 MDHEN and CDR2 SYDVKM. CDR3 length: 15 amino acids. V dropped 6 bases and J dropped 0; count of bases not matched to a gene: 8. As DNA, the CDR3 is TGTGCCAGCAGCAGGGGACAGTGGCCCTCCTACGAGCAGTACTTC. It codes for CASSRGQWPSYEQYF. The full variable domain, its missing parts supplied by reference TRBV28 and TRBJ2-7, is DVKVTQSSRYLVKRTGEKVFLECVQDMDHENMFWYRQDPGLGLRLIYFSYDVKMKEKGDIPEGYSVSREKKERFSLILESASTNQTSMYLCASSRGQWPSYEQYFGPGTRLTVT.

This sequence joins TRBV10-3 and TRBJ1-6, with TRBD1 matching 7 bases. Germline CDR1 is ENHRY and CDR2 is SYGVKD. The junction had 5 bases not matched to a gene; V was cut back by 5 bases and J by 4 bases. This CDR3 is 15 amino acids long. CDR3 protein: CAISPGTAYNSPLHF. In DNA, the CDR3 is TGTGCCATCAGTCCCGGGACAGCGTATAATTCACCCCTCCACTTT.

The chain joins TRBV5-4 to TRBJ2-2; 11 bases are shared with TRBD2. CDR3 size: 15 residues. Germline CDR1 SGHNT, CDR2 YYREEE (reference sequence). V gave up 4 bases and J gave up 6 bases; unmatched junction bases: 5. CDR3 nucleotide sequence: TGTGCCAGCAGCACCCAACTAGCGGGAGCCGGGGAGCTGTTTTTT. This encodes CASSTQLAGAGELFF.

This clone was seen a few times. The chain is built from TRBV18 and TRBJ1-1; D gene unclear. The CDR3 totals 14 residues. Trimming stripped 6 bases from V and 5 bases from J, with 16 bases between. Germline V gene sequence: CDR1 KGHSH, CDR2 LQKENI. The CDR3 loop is CASSPRSGETEAFF. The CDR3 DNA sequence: TGTGCCAGCTCCCCCCGTAGCGGGGAAACTGAAGCTTTCTTT.

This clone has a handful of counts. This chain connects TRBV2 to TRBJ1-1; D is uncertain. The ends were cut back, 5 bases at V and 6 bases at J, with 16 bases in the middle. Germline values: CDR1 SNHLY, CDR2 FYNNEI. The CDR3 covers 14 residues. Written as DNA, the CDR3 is TGTGCCAGCAGTCAAACATATAGCCAGGCTGAAGCTTTCTTT. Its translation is CASSQTYSQAEAFF. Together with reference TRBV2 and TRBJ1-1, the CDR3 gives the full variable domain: EPEVTQTPSHQVTQMGQEVILRCVPISNHLYFYWYRQILGQKVEFLVSFYNNEISEKSEIFDDQFSVERPDGSNFTLKIRSTKLEDSAMYFCASSQTYSQAEAFFGQGTRLTVV.